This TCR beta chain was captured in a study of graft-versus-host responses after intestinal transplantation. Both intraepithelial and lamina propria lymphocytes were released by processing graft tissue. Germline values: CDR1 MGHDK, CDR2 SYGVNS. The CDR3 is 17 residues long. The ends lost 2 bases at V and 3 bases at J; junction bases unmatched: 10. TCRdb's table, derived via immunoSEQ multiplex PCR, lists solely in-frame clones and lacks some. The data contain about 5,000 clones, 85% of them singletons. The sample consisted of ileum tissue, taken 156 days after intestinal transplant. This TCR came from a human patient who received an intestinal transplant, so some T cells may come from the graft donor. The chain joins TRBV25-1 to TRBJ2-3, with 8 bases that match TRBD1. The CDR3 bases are TGTGCCAGCAGTGAACCCATTACAGGGGGTGGAACAGATACGCAGTATTTT. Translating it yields CASSEPITGGGTDTQYF.